The 8 T cell receptor beta chains below come from one sample, sequenced in a study of identical twins. TCRdb fed the 5' RACE reads into MiXCR, producing one record per CDR3 protein. The sample includes about 890,000 distinct CDR3 sequences, more than 9% of them seen just once. These data were also filed under a second study, of yellow fever vaccine responses in identical twins.

Source material: PBMCs. The receptor source for this set is a young woman in good health.

This clonotype was picked up many times. V usage is TRBV12-3 or TRBV12-4 and J usage is TRBJ1-1; D gene ambiguous. The CDR3 sequence is 13 residues long. Trimming left V 6 bases short and J 1 base short, with 9 bases between. CDR3 bases: TGTGCCAGCAGCCGCAATTGGAACACTGAAGCTTTCTTT. Its protein is CASSRNWNTEAFF.

The chain recombines TRBV7-2 with TRBJ2-1; TRBD2 agrees at 9 bases. The germline CDR1 and CDR2 sequences are SGHTA and FQGNSA. Germline trimming cut 6 bases from V and 10 bases from J; bases unmatched to any gene: 13. CDR3 length: 15 residues. CDR3 region: CASRPPGTSLSEQFF. CDR3 nucleotides: TGTGCCAGCAGACCCCCCGGGACTAGCTTATCCGAGCAGTTCTTC.

This clonotype occurred a few times. The gene calls are TRBV20-1 and TRBJ2-7; 11 bases match TRBD2. This CDR3 has 16 residues. The germline gives CDR1 DFQATT, CDR2 SNEGSKA (reference sequence). V dropped 2 bases and J dropped 2; count of bases not matched to a gene: 8. The CDR3 is CSARLILAGGPYEQYF. In nucleotides, the CDR3 is TGCAGTGCTAGACTGATCCTAGCGGGAGGACCCTACGAGCAGTACTTC.

The V and J genes are TRBV2 and TRBJ1-2, with TRBD1 matching over 7 bases. The germline gives CDR1 SNHLY, CDR2 FYNNEI. The CDR3 runs to 14 residues. J lost 3 bases, V lost 10 bases, and 11 bases had no gene match. The CDR3 loop is CANLRGQLYYGYTF. For the CDR3, the DNA is TGTGCCAACCTAAGGGGACAGCTTTACTATGGCTACACCTTC.

CDR3 in DNA: TGTGCCAGCAGCACGTGGGACAGGAGCGCGTACGAGCAGTACTTC. Its translation is CASSTWDRSAYEQYF. V and J are TRBV13 and TRBJ2-7; the match to TRBD1 covers 8 bases. The CDR3 totals 15 residues. V was clipped by 5 bases and J by 4 bases; unmatched bases: 10. Germline V gene lookup returns CDR1 PRHDT and CDR2 FYEKMQ (reference sequence).

The rearrangement joins TRBV5-1 to TRBJ2-7, with D uncertain. CDR3 length: 14 amino acids. Germline CDR1 and CDR2: SGHRS and YFSETQ. V gave up 0 bases and J gave up 3 bases, with 10 bases separating them. CDR3 in DNA: TGCGCCAGCAGCTTGGATGTTCCGGGCTACGAGCAGTACTTC. This translates into CASSLDVPGYEQYF. The full variable domain, with the rest looked up from reference TRBV5-1 and TRBJ2-7, is KAGVTQTPRYLIKTRGQQVTLSCSPISGHRSVSWYQQTPGQGLQFLFEYFSETQRNKGNFPGRFSGRQFSNSRSEMNVSTLELGDSALYLCASSLDVPGYEQYFGPGTRLTVT.

The chain employs TRBV20-1 and TRBJ2-1; 7 nucleotides line up with TRBD2. This CDR3 is built from 15 residues. V was clipped by 1 base and J by 3 bases; unmatched bases: 6. CDR1 DFQATT and CDR2 SNEGSKA come from the germline V gene (reference sequence). The CDR3 sequence is CSARGAGVFYNEQFF. The CDR3 DNA is TGCAGTGCTAGAGGCGCGGGAGTCTTCTACAATGAGCAGTTCTTC.

This clonotype was recorded a few times. The gene calls are TRBV12-3 or TRBV12-4 and TRBJ2-1, with no clear D. This CDR3 is built from 16 residues. Trimming stripped 5 bases from V and 0 bases from J, with 14 bases between. CDR3 in DNA: TGTGCCAGCAGTGTAAAGGTGCGGACCTCCTACAATGAGCAGTTCTTC. Its protein product is CASSVKVRTSYNEQFF.